This entry concerns a single T cell receptor (beta chain). After extraction with the RNeasy kit, about 0.5 to 1 ug of the RNA was reverse transcribed using random hexamers. An immunoSEQ multiplex PCR generated amplified TCR beta CDR3 products spanning 54 Vbeta and 13 Jbeta. TCRdb ran MiXCR on the immunoSEQ multiplex PCR reads and lists one entry per CDR3 protein. The sample lists 330,000 or so distinct CDR3 sequences, around nine tenths seen once, with approximately 0.18% in the top ten. The CDR3 has 13 amino acids. The V gene lost 3 bases and the J gene lost 3 bases, with 9 bases spanning the gap. Germline-derived CDR1 and CDR2 are MNHEY and SMNVEV (reference sequence). The data were taken from a study of CD8 T cells in Susac syndrome.

The sequenced material came from CD8+ T cells from PBMCs. The chain couples TRBV27 to TRBJ2-7; D not certain. The TCR comes from a human donor with multiple sclerosis. CDR3: CASSLAVGYEQYF. CDR3 DNA: TGTGCCAGCAGTTTGGCGGTCGGCTACGAGCAGTACTTC.